This T cell receptor beta chain was sequenced for a study of blood T cell repertoires in COVID-19. At the level of the study: The United States, Italy and Spain supplied acute and convalescent COVID-19 samples. T cells, B-cell-depleted T cells, or PBMCs provided the cDNA or gDNA that served as material.

Study processing details: Nucleated cell counts were estimated from reference gene primer amplification. Libraries were prepared by immunoSEQ multiplex PCR; TCRdb keeps only in-frame clonotypes and omits some of them. V, J and clone size reflect that table, while D and trimming were determined from the DNA. The top ten clones hold 3% to 3.5% of a sample with hundreds of thousands of clones, approximately 86% of them seen once. Per the germline V gene, CDR1 is KGHSH and CDR2 is LQKENI. The CDR3 extends over 13 amino acids. V lost 6 bases and J 3 bases, leaving 11 bases between the germline ends. The chain employs TRBV18 and TRBJ1-1; D ambiguous. Sequenced input: peripheral blood. The sequence came from a man aged 60-69 years with acute or convalescent COVID-19. The chain's CDR3 is CASSPDLDTEAFF. The CDR3 DNA is TGTGCCAGCTCCCCAGACTTGGACACTGAAGCTTTCTTT. Drawing the rest from reference TRBV18 and TRBJ1-1, the complete variable domain is NAGVMQNPRHLVRRRGQEARLRCSPMKGHSHVYWYRQLPEEGLKFMVYLQKENIIDESGMPKERFSAEFPKEGPSILRIQQVVRGDSAAYFCASSPDLDTEAFFGQGTRLTVV.